This T cell receptor (beta chain) was observed in a study of CD8 T cells in ankylosing spondylitis. TCRdb re-derived calls from the 5' RACE reads in MiXCR, one entry per CDR3 protein. The table has roughly 17,000 distinct CDR3 sequences, approximately 8% seen once; the top ten hold 30% to 45%. The CDR3 spans 15 residues. J was trimmed by 3 bases and V by 6 bases; bases with no gene match: 5. Germline CDR1 and CDR2: SGHTA and FQGNSA. This TCR derives from a male donor with ankylosing spondylitis or in good health (not recorded which). The genes are TRBV7-2 and TRBJ2-2; 9 positions match TRBD2. The sample was blood. CDR3 sequence (DNA): TGTGCCAGCAGGGGGATAGCGGGAGACACCGGGGAGCTGTTTTTT. Its translation is CASRGIAGDTGELFF. Combining the CDR3 with reference TRBV7-2 and TRBJ2-2 gives the whole variable domain GAGVSQSPSNKVTEKGKDVELRCDPISGHTALYWYRQSLGQGLEFLIYFQGNSAPDKSGLPSDRFSAERTGGSVSTLTIQRTQQEDSAVYLCASRGIAGDTGELFFGEGSRLTVL.